This T cell receptor beta chain derives from a study of blood T cell repertoires in COVID-19. On the study more broadly: From T cells, B-cell-depleted T cells, or PBMCs came the material, which was cDNA or gDNA.

Original processing notes: Estimates of nucleated cell counts were drawn from the amplification of reference gene primers. Clones were read by immunoSEQ multiplex PCR, and TCRdb kept only the in-frame ones, dropping some. Clonal size and the V and J genes are those of that table, whereas D and trimming came from the DNA. The table shows 650,000 to 800,000 clones, with about nine tenths occurring only once. The CDR3 is 13 residues long. Germline V gene data show CDR1 as SNHLY and CDR2 as FYNNEI. The V gene end was trimmed by 7 bases and the J gene end by 10 bases; junction bases not matched to a gene: 3.

The receptor's source is a woman aged 18-29 years with acute or convalescent COVID-19. Source material: peripheral blood. This chain links TRBV2 with TRBJ1-6, with 11 bases matching TRBD1. CDR3 sequence (DNA): TGTGCCAGCAAGGGACAGGGGGAATCACCCCTCCACTTT. As protein: CASKGQGESPLHF.